This T cell receptor beta chain derives from a study of cytomegalovirus exposure and HLA in healthy donors. The study, taken as a whole, reports: Common viral pathogens (according to a later analysis) appeared linked to several of the most significant clusters. It was reported that TCR beta sequences correctly inferred the HLA-A and HLA-B alleles for most subjects. The presence/absence work took it that sequencing depth was about the same across donors. Per a prior analysis, the majority of TCR beta V segments were productive roughly 87% or roughly 30% of the time.

Amplification used 60 Vbeta primers and 13 Jbeta primers. Assay: immunoSEQ multiplex PCR; the TCRdb copy retains only in-frame clones and omits some. The table has approximately 220,000 clones, 65% to 80% seen once. Concerning this clone itself: What it binds is not known.

The CDR3 spans 15 residues. Trimming cost V 4 bases and J 0 bases, with 12 bases left between them. Germline values: CDR1 SQVTM, CDR2 ANQGSEA. Sequenced material: PBMCs. This clonotype originated in a girl aged 2-9 years in good health and CMV-seronegative. J is TRBJ2-2 and V is TRBV29-1; D is unresolved. The CDR3 protein is CSVVAGSANTGELFF. In DNA form, the CDR3 reads TGCAGCGTTGTGGCAGGCTCCGCGAACACCGGGGAGCTGTTTTTT.